One sample yielded the 14 T cell receptor beta chains listed below, sequenced in a study of T cells in tumors and immune-related adverse events. Sequencing used immunoSEQ multiplex PCR; TCRdb keeps in-frame clones, though not all of them. The table shows about 24,000 clones, with over 80% occurring only once. The input for sequencing was lymph node tissue, taken from a patient treated with anti-PD-1 therapy. All receptors come from a female donor with metastatic renal cell carcinoma.

This rearrangement joins TRBV7-2 to TRBJ1-2; 9 positions match TRBD1. The CDR3 covers 14 residues. Trimming cost V 4 bases and J 1 base; bases outside gene matches: 1. CDR1 SGHTA and CDR2 FQGNSA come from the germline V gene. The CDR3 bases are TGTGCCAGCAGCTCGGACAGGGGTAACTATGGCTACACCTTC. It is translated as CASSSDRGNYGYTF.

The chain has TRBV12-5 and TRBJ2-1, with 12 bases that match TRBD2. The CDR3 loop spans 16 amino acids. The ends lost 1 base at V and 5 bases at J; junction bases unmatched: 3. CDR1 LGHNT and CDR2 FRNRAP come from the germline V gene. The CDR3 sequence is CASGLGRTSGDNEQFF. The CDR3 region has the DNA TGTGCTAGTGGTTTGGGACGGACTAGCGGGGACAATGAGCAGTTCTTC.

The chain employs TRBV11-1 and TRBJ1-1; the D is unclear. This CDR3 spans 14 amino acids. Trimming stripped 5 bases from V and 5 bases from J, with 15 bases between. Germline V lookup: CDR1 SGHAT, CDR2 FQDESV (reference sequence). The CDR3 nucleotides are TGTGCCAGCAGCCGGGCCCCCCTGCGGACTGAAGCTTTCTTT. Amino acids: CASSRAPLRTEAFF.

V is TRBV5-4 and J is TRBJ2-2; a possible D gene is TRBD2 (6 bases). The CDR3 spans 19 residues. The germline CDR1 and CDR2 sequences are SGHNT and YYREEE (reference sequence). Trimming removed 2 bases from V and 0 bases from J, with 20 bases in between. CDR3 in DNA: TGTGCCAGCAGCTTTAGGTCTAGCGCGCAGATCGCGAACACCGGGGAGCTGTTTTTT. It encodes CASSFRSSAQIANTGELFF.

CDR3 DNA sequence: TGTGCCAGCAGCTATCACCTAGGTCGAGAGACCCAGTACTTC. This encodes CASSYHLGRETQYF. This chain links TRBV5-4 with TRBJ2-5; D ambiguous. Per the germline V gene, CDR1 is SGHNT and CDR2 is YYREEE (reference sequence). The CDR3 spans 14 residues. V was shortened by 3 bases and J by 4 bases, with 13 bases between the two germline ends.

The gene calls are TRBV2 and TRBJ1-5; D remains ambiguous. The CDR3 totals 13 residues. Germline CDR1 SNHLY, CDR2 FYNNEI. With 2 bases removed from V and 8 bases from J, the gap between germline ends came to 10 bases. CDR3: CASSESRSEPQHF. The CDR3 region has the DNA TGTGCCAGCAGTGAAAGTAGGTCGGAGCCCCAGCATTTT.

The chain combines TRBV15 with TRBJ2-3, with D possibly called TRBD1 or TRBD2 (5 bases each). The CDR3 loop spans 20 amino acids. Looked up from germline, CDR1 is LNHNV and CDR2 is YYDKDF (reference sequence). V lost 3 bases, J lost 0 bases, and 25 bases lay in between. The CDR3 loop reads CATSSSLTVRGPASTDTQYF. CDR3 DNA: TGTGCCACCAGCAGCTCGCTTACGGTTCGGGGACCAGCTAGCACAGATACGCAGTATTTT.

V is TRBV11-2 and J is TRBJ2-3, with no clear D. V was cut by 1 base and J by 5 bases, with 10 bases left in between. CDR3 length equals 14 residues. Germline V lookup: CDR1 SGHAT, CDR2 FQNNGV. The CDR3 bases are TGTGCCAGCAGCTTAGGGTCTCGAGGAGATACGCAGTATTTT. Amino acid sequence: CASSLGSRGDTQYF.

V is TRBV2 and J is TRBJ1-1; D is unclear. The germline V gene encodes CDR1 SNHLY and CDR2 FYNNEI. Trimming took 6 bases from V and 4 from J, leaving 6 bases between them. The CDR3 loop spans 11 amino acids. In DNA, the CDR3 is TGTGCCAGCAGCCTTCCCACTGAAGCTTTCTTT. Translating it yields CASSLPTEAFF.

The count of this clone is one. The V gene is TRBV11-3, the J gene TRBJ2-7, with D hard to call. Germline assignment: CDR1 SGHNT and CDR2 YENEEA. This CDR3 spans 14 amino acids. The ends were cut back, 1 base at V and 5 bases at J, with 12 bases in the middle. The CDR3 region is CASSLGRASNEQYF. In DNA, the CDR3 is TGTGCCAGCAGCTTAGGACGTGCGAGCAACGAGCAGTACTTC.

This clone occurred a few times. This chain connects TRBV30 to TRBJ2-7, with 9 bases lining up with TRBD1. The CDR3 is made up of 14 amino acids. Germline V gene sequence: CDR1 GTSNPN, CDR2 SVGIG (reference sequence). V lost 3 bases, J lost 3 bases, and 6 bases stayed unmatched. This chain's CDR3 is CAWRRPGQGYEQYF. In DNA, the CDR3 is TGTGCCTGGAGGCGACCGGGACAGGGCTACGAGCAGTACTTC.

The table lists this clone with a count of one. The genes are TRBV19 and TRBJ2-3; tentatively, D is TRBD2 (5 bases). V lost 5 bases and J 5 bases, leaving 11 bases between the germline ends. The CDR3 length is 13 residues. Germline assignment: CDR1 LNHDA and CDR2 SQIVND (reference sequence). The CDR3 loop is CASSSPGGDTQYF. CDR3 DNA sequence: TGTGCCAGTAGTTCCCCTGGAGGAGATACGCAGTATTTT.

The chain combines TRBV7-2 with TRBJ1-1, with D maybe TRBD1 (5 bases). The V end lost 1 base, the J end lost 9 bases, and 15 bases lay between the germline ends. CDR3 size: 14 residues. CDR1 is SGHTA and CDR2 is FQGNSA in the germline V gene. For the CDR3, the DNA is TGTGCCAGCAGCTTAGAACGTACCCGGGGCAAAGCTTTCTTT. Translation gives CASSLERTRGKAFF.

This rearrangement joins TRBV12-5 to TRBJ2-1, with 10 nucleotides matching TRBD2. Per the germline V gene, CDR1 is LGHNT and CDR2 is FRNRAP. V lost 5 bases to trimming and J lost 4 bases; unmatched junction nucleotides: 8. This CDR3 has 16 residues. CDR3: CASGATGTSVYNEQFF. CDR3 sequence (DNA): TGTGCTAGTGGTGCGACCGGGACTAGCGTATACAATGAGCAGTTCTTC.